These T cell receptor beta chains were read from a single sample in a study of blood T cell repertoires in COVID-19. Assay: immunoSEQ multiplex PCR; the TCRdb copy retains only in-frame clones and omits some. The sample carries 100,000 to 150,000 clones, almost 85% recorded once. The sequenced material came from peripheral blood. These receptors originate from a man aged 55 to 70 with acute or convalescent COVID-19. Both conserved end residues are part of each CDR3. A D gene is named only where the DNA matches it firmly. Expanded clones are given a class, and other clones once, few, many or no size at all.

>TRBJ2-5|TRBV5-1|TRBD2|.
CASSETSGGALETQYF
TGCGCCAGCAGCGAGACTAGCGGGGGGGCCCTTGAGACCCAGTACTTC
>TRBJ1-2|TRBV5-1|TRBD1|.
CASSYRDRISNYGYTF
TGCGCCAGCAGCTACCGGGACAGGATATCTAACTATGGCTACACCTTC
>TRBJ2-5|TRBV5-6|TRBD1|.
CASSLDEGAAQYF
TGTGCCAGCAGCTTGGACGAGGGGGCGGCCCAGTACTTC
>TRBJ2-7|TRBV14|TRBD1|.
CASSQPGQHYEQYF
TGTGCCAGCAGTCAACCGGGACAGCACTACGAGCAGTACTTC
>TRBJ2-3|TRBV29-1|TRBD2|.
CSVVRAGSTDTQYF
TGCAGCGTTGTCCGAGCGGGGAGCACAGATACGCAGTATTTT
>TRBJ2-3|TRBV19|TRBD1|.
CASSTLDRERTDTQYF
TGTGCCAGTAGTACGTTGGACAGGGAGAGAACAGATACGCAGTATTTT
>TRBJ1-4|TRBV7-6|.|once
CASSLMIGDEKLFF
TGTGCCAGCAGCTTAATGATAGGGGATGAAAAACTGTTTTTT
>TRBJ2-7|TRBV9|TRBD2|.
CASSLRAGGPYEQYF
TGTGCCAGCAGCCTCAGAGCGGGAGGGCCCTACGAGCAGTACTTC
>TRBJ1-1|TRBV9|TRBD1|.
CASSVGNRGQNTEAFF
TGTGCCAGCAGCGTAGGAAACAGGGGGCAGAACACTGAAGCTTTCTTT
>TRBJ2-7|TRBV5-5|TRBD2|.
CASSFQTSALYEQYF
TGTGCCAGCAGCTTCCAGACTAGCGCTCTCTACGAGCAGTACTTC
>TRBJ1-6|TRBV30|.|.
CAWSDIYNSPLHF
TGTGCCTGGAGTGACATTTATAATTCACCCCTCCACTTT
>TRBJ2-3|TRBV6-4|TRBD2|.
CASSDFSGGGTDTQYF
TGTGCCAGCAGTGACTTTAGCGGGGGAGGCACAGATACGCAGTATTTT
>TRBJ2-2|TRBV24-1|.|.
CATSASRGYDTGELFF
TGTGCCACCAGTGCCTCACGGGGGTATGACACCGGGGAGCTGTTTTTT
>TRBJ1-5|TRBV27|TRBD1|.
CASSFRGPNYSNQPQHF
TGTGCCAGCAGTTTCAGGGGGCCAAATTATAGCAATCAGCCCCAGCATTTT
>TRBJ2-5|TRBV6-5|.|.
CASSYSDSQGETQYF
TGTGCCAGCAGTTACTCCGACAGTCAGGGAGAGACCCAGTACTTC
>TRBJ1-5|TRBV5-1|.|.
CASSPGTFLSGLQEGSNQPQHF
TGCGCCAGCAGCCCTGGAACATTCCTTTCGGGTCTTCAGGAGGGTAGCAATCAGCCCCAGCATTTT
>TRBJ1-3|TRBV5-5|TRBD1|.
CASSTSTTGGSGNTIYF
TGTGCCAGCAGCACCTCCACGACAGGGGGCTCTGGAAACACCATATATTTT
>TRBJ1-4|TRBV5-1|.|.
CASSSLGGVNEKLFF
TGCGCCAGCAGCTCCCTCGGGGGGGTTAATGAAAAACTGTTTTTT
>TRBJ2-7|TRBV4-1|.|.
CASSQRLSGYEQYF
TGCGCCAGCAGCCAACGATTATCGGGGTACGAGCAGTACTTC
>TRBJ1-6|TRBV6-4|TRBD1|.
CASSDSTGVGSYNSPLHF
TGTGCCAGCAGTGACTCGACAGGGGTAGGGTCCTATAATTCACCCCTCCACTTT
>TRBJ2-5|TRBV5-6|TRBD1|.
CASSFPGTGVQETQYF
TGTGCCAGCAGCTTCCCCGGGACAGGGGTTCAAGAGACCCAGTACTTC
>TRBJ1-2|TRBV9|TRBD1|few
CASSAAGQGNGYTF
TGTGCCAGCAGCGCGGCGGGACAGGGGAATGGCTACACCTTC
>TRBJ2-5|TRBV19|.|.
CASSRDFQETQYF
TGTGCCAGTAGTAGGGACTTTCAAGAGACCCAGTACTTC
>TRBJ2-3|TRBV6-5|TRBD1|few
CASSSDRASTDTQYF
TGTGCCAGCAGTTCCGACAGGGCTAGCACAGATACGCAGTATTTT
>TRBJ2-7|TRBV11-2|.|.
CASTQSTEEQYF
TGTGCCAGCACCCAGAGCACAGAGGAGCAGTACTTC
>TRBJ1-1|TRBV7-3|.|.
CASSFNRDTEAFF
TGTGCCAGCAGCTTTAACAGGGACACTGAAGCTTTCTTT
>TRBJ1-1|TRBV5-6|TRBD1|few
CASSWDRGTTEAFF
TGTGCCAGCAGCTGGGACAGGGGGACCACTGAAGCTTTCTTT
>TRBJ2-5|TRBV10-1|.|.
CASSDQNRGGKETQYF
TGCGCCAGCAGTGACCAAAACAGGGGGGGAAAAGAGACCCAGTACTTC
>TRBJ1-5|TRBV6-1|.|.
CASTERQAQPQHF
TGTGCCAGCACCGAAAGGCAGGCCCAGCCCCAGCATTTT
>TRBJ2-2|TRBV28|.|.
CASGGARNTGELFF
TGTGCCAGCGGGGGGGCCAGGAACACCGGGGAGCTGTTTTTT
>TRBJ1-1|TRBV28|TRBD1|.
CASSGRQGSEAFF
TGTGCCAGCAGTGGGAGACAGGGTAGTGAAGCTTTCTTT
>TRBJ2-1|TRBV2|TRBD2|.
CASSDAVLAGVLYNEQFF
TGTGCCAGCAGTGACGCGGTACTAGCGGGAGTTCTTTACAATGAGCAGTTCTTC
>TRBJ2-5|TRBV29-1|TRBD2|.
CSVDLRGGLETQYF
TGCAGCGTTGATTTACGGGGGGGATTGGAGACCCAGTACTTC
>TRBJ2-3|TRBV19|.|.
CATRQVAGPDTQYF
TGTGCCACCAGACAGGTGGCAGGGCCAGATACGCAGTATTTT
>TRBJ1-2|TRBV5-4|TRBD1|.
CASSADRGRHNGYTF
TGTGCCAGCAGCGCGGACAGGGGACGACATAATGGCTACACCTTC
>TRBJ1-5|TRBV3-1/TRBV3-2|.|once
CASSQSLGSYQPQHF
TGTGCCAGCAGCCAATCTCTAGGGAGTTATCAGCCCCAGCATTTT
>TRBJ2-1|TRBV2|.|.
CASSEEGGLEQFF
TGTGCCAGCAGTGAAGAAGGTGGACTTGAGCAGTTCTTC
>TRBJ1-1|TRBV19|.|.
CASSSLGNTEAFF
TGTGCCAGTAGCTCACTAGGAAACACTGAAGCTTTCTTT
>TRBJ2-1|TRBV4-2|TRBD2|.
CASSQDYVRTSGIHEQFF
TGTGCCAGCAGCCAAGATTATGTAAGGACTAGCGGGATCCATGAGCAGTTCTTC
>TRBJ1-2|TRBV9|.|.
CASSAGPGGYTF
TGTGCCAGCAGCGCAGGGCCAGGAGGCTACACCTTC
>TRBJ1-2|TRBV28|.|once
CASSLQGKGYTF
TGTGCCAGCAGTTTACAGGGGAAGGGCTACACCTTC
>TRBJ1-4|TRBV5-5|.|.
CASSLGWGEKLFF
TGTGCCAGCAGCTTGGGTTGGGGCGAAAAACTGTTTTTT
>TRBJ2-2|TRBV6-5|TRBD2|.
CASVLAGGFAGELFF
TGTGCCAGCGTCCTCGCGGGGGGGTTCGCCGGGGAGCTGTTTTTT
>TRBJ1-2|TRBV3-1/TRBV3-2|.|.
CASSQEGRRHGYTF
TGTGCCAGCAGCCAAGAGGGAAGGAGGCATGGCTACACCTTC
>TRBJ2-1|TRBV2|.|.
CASSRGWDNEQFF
TGTGCCAGCTCAAGGGGCTGGGACAATGAGCAGTTCTTC
>TRBJ1-5|TRBV19|TRBD1|once
CASSIDRGQPQHF
TGTGCCAGTAGTATAGACAGGGGGCAGCCCCAGCATTTT
>TRBJ2-1|TRBV2|TRBD2|few
CASSDGAGAGYNEQFF
TGTGCCAGCAGTGATGGGGCGGGAGCGGGTTACAATGAGCAGTTCTTC
>TRBJ2-1|TRBV19|.|few
CASSLGQNNEQFF
TGTGCCAGTAGTCTCGGACAGAACAATGAGCAGTTCTTC
>TRBJ2-7|TRBV11-2|TRBD2|.
CASSRLAGGPFYEQYF
TGTGCCAGCAGCCGACTGGCGGGAGGGCCTTTCTACGAGCAGTACTTC
>TRBJ2-6|TRBV5-6|.|.
CASSLGGTGANVLTF
TGTGCCAGCAGCTTGGGGGGCACTGGGGCCAACGTCCTGACTTTC